This TCR beta chain comes out of a study of patients and donors after allogeneic stem cell transplantation. V was trimmed by 2 bases and J by 4 bases, leaving 10 bases between them. This CDR3 has 14 amino acids. Germline V lookup: CDR1 ENHRY, CDR2 SYGVKD. TCRdb used MiXCR to reprocess the RT-PCR reads, holding one entry per CDR3 protein. The sample gives about 150,000 distinct CDR3 sequences, roughly 35% of which show up once; around 50% is in the top ten. Input material: blood, either unsorted or a sorted T cell fraction (not recorded which). The receptor was isolated from a human donor who was either an allogeneic HSCT recipient or a stem cell or donor lymphocyte infusion donor (not recorded which). It is not recorded whose cells these are; they may come from a transplant donor. This chain links TRBV10-3 with TRBJ2-3; D is possibly TRBD2 (6 bases). CDR3 loop: CAISEETSSDTQYF. The CDR3, as DNA: TGTGCCATCAGTGAGGAGACTAGTTCAGATACGCAGTATTTT.